The 8 T cell receptor beta chains given below trace back to one sample, sequenced in a study of cytotoxic CD8 clonotypes in ibrutinib-treated CLL. The data were produced by immunoSEQ multiplex PCR, yet TCRdb's version contains in-frame clones alone and is incomplete. The data show 55,000 to 80,000 clones, 90% seen once. This specimen was PBMCs, taken after 12 months of ibrutinib treatment. These receptors were obtained from a human donor with chronic lymphocytic leukemia.

The chain links TRBV7-5 to TRBJ1-4; TRBD1 is the table's D call, not checked against the DNA. TRBV7-5 is flagged as a pseudogene. The CDR3 is 17 residues long. The CDR3 DNA reads as TGTGTCAGAAGTTTTACTCCGGGACAGCGATCTAATGAAAAACTGTTTTTT. Amino acid sequence: CVRSFTPGQRSNEKLFF.

The chain is built from TRBV11-3 and TRBJ1-2; the D is unclear. This CDR3 comprises 14 residues. Deletions cut 0 bases from V and 5 bases from J, with 10 bases between. Germline values: CDR1 SGHNT, CDR2 YENEEA. CDR3 amino acids: CASSLDSGIYGYTF. The CDR3, as DNA: TGTGCCAGCAGCTTAGATTCTGGGATTTATGGCTACACCTTC.

The chain uses TRBV6-6 and TRBJ1-5, with 8 bases fitting TRBD1. This CDR3 spans 16 amino acids. CDR1 and CDR2 from the germline V gene are MNHNY and SVGAGI (reference sequence). The V and J ends lost 3 bases and 7 bases, in that order; junction bases with no gene match: 11. The CDR3 reads CASSYHRGQGNQPQHF. The CDR3 coding sequence is TGTGCCAGCAGTTATCACCGAGGACAGGGTAACCAGCCCCAGCATTTT.

This rearrangement joins TRBV6-5 to TRBJ1-2; D is ambiguous. V lost 2 bases and J 2 bases, leaving 3 bases between the germline ends. The CDR3 spans 12 residues. Germline V gene data show CDR1 as MNHEY and CDR2 as SVGAGI. The CDR3 DNA sequence: TGTGCCAGCAGTTACGAGAACTATGGCTACACCTTC. Its translation is CASSYENYGYTF.

The chain uses TRBV7-9 and TRBJ2-5; TRBD1 aligns across 9 bases. CDR3 length: 17 amino acids. Germline CDR1 reads SEHNR; CDR2 reads FQNEAQ (reference sequence). V was pared by 2 bases and J by 5 bases, with 12 bases of the junction left unmatched. The CDR3 DNA sequence: TGTGCCAGCAGCTTACCCTTCGGGACAGGGAGGGAGGAGACCCAGTACTTC. Translating it yields CASSLPFGTGREETQYF. Combining the CDR3 with reference TRBV7-9 and TRBJ2-5 gives the whole variable domain DTGVSQNPRHKITKRGQNVTFRCDPISEHNRLYWYRQTLGQGPEFLTYFQNEAQLEKSRLLSDRFSAERPKGSFSTLEIQRTEQGDSAMYLCASSLPFGTGREETQYFGPGTRLLVL.

In nucleotides, the CDR3 is TGTGCCAGCTTCCAAGGGGATAGCAATCAGCCCCAGCATTTT. It codes for CASFQGDSNQPQHF. The genes are TRBV9 and TRBJ1-5, with D possibly matching TRBD1 (5 bases). V was cut by 7 bases and J by 0 bases, with 11 bases left in between. Per the germline V gene, CDR1 is SGDLS and CDR2 is YYNGEE. The CDR3 consists of 14 residues.

The chain employs TRBV5-1 and TRBJ1-2; possibly TRBD1 for D (5 bases). The CDR3 is made up of 16 amino acids. The germline gives CDR1 SGHRS, CDR2 YFSETQ. The germline V and J ends were trimmed by 4 bases and 2 bases, with 18 bases remaining between them. The CDR3 reads CASSTGDFRVNYGYTF. The CDR3 DNA follows: TGCGCCAGCAGCACCGGCGACTTCAGGGTGAACTATGGCTACACCTTC.

The chain uses TRBV4-2 and TRBJ2-7, with 11 bases matching TRBD2. The junction had 10 bases not matched to a gene; V was cut back by 0 bases and J by 0 bases. The CDR3 spans 19 residues. From germline, CDR1 is LGHNA and CDR2 YNFKEQ. The CDR3 reads CASSQEITSGRIGSYEQYF. The CDR3 nucleotides read TGTGCCAGCAGCCAAGAAATCACTAGCGGGAGAATCGGCTCCTACGAGCAGTACTTC.